This T cell receptor (beta chain) derives from a study of post-analysis software for immune sequencing data. Findings and caveats of the study: When patients were compared with controls, 4 or 5 TRBV segments were more frequent, TRBV5-6, TRBV5-1 and TRBV20-1 among them. Controls had significantly higher normalized Chao1 diversity than multiple sclerosis patients. Strong same-batch co-clustering of samples appeared with F measure clustering.

As for this clonotype: Its antigen remains unknown.

Germline values: CDR1 LGHNA, CDR2 YNFKEQ. J was trimmed by 1 base and V by 2 bases; bases with no gene match: 11. The CDR3 totals 19 residues. TCR beta cDNA libraries included unique molecular identifiers. Approximately 500,000 cDNA molecules were recovered from an input of roughly 0.85 to 10 million T cells. TCRdb called the PCR reads again in MiXCR, with one record for every CDR3 protein. The data contain about 680,000 distinct CDR3 sequences, over 45% of them seen just once; the ten biggest clones take up approximately 11%. The sequenced sample consisted of blood. The origin of this receptor is a girl aged 2 to 9 with multiple sclerosis. This sequence joins TRBV4-2 and TRBJ2-1; TRBD2 aligns across 10 bases. As DNA, the CDR3 is TGTGCCAGCAGCCAATACTCCACTAGCGGGGACACTTCCTACAATGAGCAGTTCTTC. Its protein product is CASSQYSTSGDTSYNEQFF.